This TCR beta chain was identified in a study of Ad26.COV2.S vaccination and SARS-CoV-2 variants. Overall study: Intramuscularly, Ad26.COV2.S was given either once or twice, 56 days apart. Regarding the study as a whole: Breadth and depth estimates from TCRs may understate total T cell responses.

Germline V lookup: CDR1 MNHEY, CDR2 SVGAGI. The germline V and J ends were trimmed by 11 bases and 1 base, with 12 bases remaining between them. This CDR3 region has 13 residues. Profiling relied on immunoSEQ multiplex PCR, and the TCRdb table lists in-frame clones only, not all of them. Here the sample spans approximately 300,000 clones, around 81% being singletons. As for treatment: some 20 received Ad26.COV2.S at low or high dose, single or two shots; roughly five received placebo; per-sample allocation not given. The study sampled participants on day 63 after the first vaccine or placebo injection. A word on this clone: What it recognizes is unknown.

The origin of this receptor is a person aged 18-60 years who received the Ad26.COV2.S COVID-19 vaccine or a placebo. Here the sequenced sample was peripheral blood, taken in a trial of Ad26.COV2.S vaccine versus placebo. This chain connects TRBV6-5 to TRBJ1-5; D may be TRBD1 (6 bases). Here the CDR3 reads CAARGGSNQPQHF. CDR3 DNA: TGTGCCGCGAGGGGGGGCAGCAATCAGCCCCAGCATTTT.